This TCR beta chain was found in a study of blood T cells in healthy people across ages. The CDR3 has 14 residues. V gave up 5 bases and J gave up 5 bases; unmatched junction bases: 6. In germline, CDR1 is DFQATT, CDR2 SNEGSKA (reference sequence). Through a sample-barcoded 5' primer and a J-beta primer mix, a second PCR was run for about 6 to 11 cycles. Via MiXCR, TCRdb re-called the 5' RACE reads, giving one row per CDR3 protein. The data show approximately 850,000 distinct CDR3 sequences, about 62% seen once. The TCR originated in a man aged 25-45 years in good health. The specimen was blood. The chain links TRBV20-1 to TRBJ2-3, with 11 bases aligning to TRBD2. In DNA form, the CDR3 reads TGCAGTGCTCGTAGCGGGGGGGCGAGAGATACGCAGTATTTT. This translates into CSARSGGARDTQYF.